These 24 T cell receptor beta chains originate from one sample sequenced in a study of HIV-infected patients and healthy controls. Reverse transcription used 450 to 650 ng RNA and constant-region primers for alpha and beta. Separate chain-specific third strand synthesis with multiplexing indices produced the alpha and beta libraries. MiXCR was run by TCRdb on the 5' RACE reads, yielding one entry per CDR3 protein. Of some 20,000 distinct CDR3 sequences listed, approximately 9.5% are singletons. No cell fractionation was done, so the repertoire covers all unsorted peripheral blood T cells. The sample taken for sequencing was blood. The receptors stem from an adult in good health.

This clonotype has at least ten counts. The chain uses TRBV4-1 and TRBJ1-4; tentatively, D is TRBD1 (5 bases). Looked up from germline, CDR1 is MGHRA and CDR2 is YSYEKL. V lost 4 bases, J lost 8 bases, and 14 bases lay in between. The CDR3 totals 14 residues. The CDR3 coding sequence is TGCGCCAGCAGCCTTGACCGGGGCAGAGAAAAACTGTTTTTT. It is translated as CASSLDRGREKLFF.

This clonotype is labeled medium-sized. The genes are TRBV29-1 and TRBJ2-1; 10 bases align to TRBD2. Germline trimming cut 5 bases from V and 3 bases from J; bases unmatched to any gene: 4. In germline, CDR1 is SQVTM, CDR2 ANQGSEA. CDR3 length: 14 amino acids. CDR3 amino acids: CSVLAGVFYNEQFF. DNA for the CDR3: TGCAGCGTTCTAGCGGGAGTCTTCTACAATGAGCAGTTCTTC.

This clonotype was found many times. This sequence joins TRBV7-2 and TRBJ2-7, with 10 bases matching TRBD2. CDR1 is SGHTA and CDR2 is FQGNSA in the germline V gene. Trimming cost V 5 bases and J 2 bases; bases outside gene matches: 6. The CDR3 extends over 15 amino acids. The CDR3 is CASSPLAGYAYEQYF. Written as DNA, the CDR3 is TGTGCCAGCAGCCCACTAGCGGGATACGCCTACGAGCAGTACTTC.

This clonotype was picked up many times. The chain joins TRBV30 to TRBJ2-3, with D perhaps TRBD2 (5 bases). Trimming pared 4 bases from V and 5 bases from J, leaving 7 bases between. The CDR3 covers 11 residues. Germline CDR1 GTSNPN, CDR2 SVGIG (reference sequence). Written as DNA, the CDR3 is TGTGCCTGGATTGCGGGAGATACGCAGTATTTT. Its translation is CAWIAGDTQYF.

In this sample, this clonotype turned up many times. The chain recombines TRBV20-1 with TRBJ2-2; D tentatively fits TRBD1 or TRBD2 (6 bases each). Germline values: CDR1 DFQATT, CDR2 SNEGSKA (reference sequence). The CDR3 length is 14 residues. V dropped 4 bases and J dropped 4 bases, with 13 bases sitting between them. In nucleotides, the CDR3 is TGCAGTGCTACCGGAGGGGGATTCACCGGGGAGCTGTTTTTT. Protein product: CSATGGGFTGELFF.

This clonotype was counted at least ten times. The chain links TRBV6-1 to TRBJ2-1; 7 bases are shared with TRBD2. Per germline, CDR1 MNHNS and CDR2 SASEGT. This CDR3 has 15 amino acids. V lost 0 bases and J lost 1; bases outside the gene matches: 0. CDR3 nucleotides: TGTGCCAGCAGTGAAGCGGGGGGGTCCTACAATGAGCAGTTCTTC. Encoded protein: CASSEAGGSYNEQFF.

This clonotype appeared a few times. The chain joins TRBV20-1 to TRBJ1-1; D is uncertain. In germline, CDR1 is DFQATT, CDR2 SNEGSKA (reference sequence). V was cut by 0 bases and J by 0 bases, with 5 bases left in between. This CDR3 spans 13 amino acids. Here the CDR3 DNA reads TGCAGTGCTAGAGATGCGGTGAACACTGAAGCTTTCTTT. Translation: CSARDAVNTEAFF.

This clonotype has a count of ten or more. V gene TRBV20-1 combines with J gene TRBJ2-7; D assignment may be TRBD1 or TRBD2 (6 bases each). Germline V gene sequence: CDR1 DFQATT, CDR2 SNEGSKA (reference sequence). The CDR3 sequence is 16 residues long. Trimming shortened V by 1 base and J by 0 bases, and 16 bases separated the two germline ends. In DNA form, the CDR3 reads TGCAGTGCTAGAGCTCTTAGGGGGGAAAGCTCCTACGAGCAGTACTTC. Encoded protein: CSARALRGESSYEQYF.

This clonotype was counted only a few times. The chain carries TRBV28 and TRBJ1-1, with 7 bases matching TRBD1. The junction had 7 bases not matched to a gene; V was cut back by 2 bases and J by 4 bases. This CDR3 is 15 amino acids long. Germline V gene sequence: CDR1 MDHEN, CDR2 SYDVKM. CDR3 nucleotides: TGTGCCAGCAGTTTAGTTCAGGGGGAGGGCACTGAAGCTTTCTTT. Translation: CASSLVQGEGTEAFF.

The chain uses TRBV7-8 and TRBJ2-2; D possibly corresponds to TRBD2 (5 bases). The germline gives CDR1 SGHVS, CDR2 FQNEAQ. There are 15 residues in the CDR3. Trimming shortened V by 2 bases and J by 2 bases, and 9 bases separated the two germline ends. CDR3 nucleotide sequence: TGTGCCAGCAGCTTATGGCGGGCCAACACCGGGGAGCTGTTTTTT. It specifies CASSLWRANTGELFF.

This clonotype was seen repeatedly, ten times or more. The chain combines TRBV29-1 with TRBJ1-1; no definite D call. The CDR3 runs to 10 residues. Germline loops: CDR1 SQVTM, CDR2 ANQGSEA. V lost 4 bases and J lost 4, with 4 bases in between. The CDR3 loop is CSVGGTEAFF. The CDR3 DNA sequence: TGCAGCGTTGGTGGCACTGAAGCTTTCTTT.

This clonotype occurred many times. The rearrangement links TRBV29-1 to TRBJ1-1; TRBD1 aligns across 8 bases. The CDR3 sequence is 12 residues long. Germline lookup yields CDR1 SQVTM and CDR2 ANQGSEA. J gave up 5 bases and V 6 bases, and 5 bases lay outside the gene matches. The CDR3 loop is CSVNRGETEAFF. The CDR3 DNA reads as TGCAGCGTCAACAGGGGGGAGACTGAAGCTTTCTTT.

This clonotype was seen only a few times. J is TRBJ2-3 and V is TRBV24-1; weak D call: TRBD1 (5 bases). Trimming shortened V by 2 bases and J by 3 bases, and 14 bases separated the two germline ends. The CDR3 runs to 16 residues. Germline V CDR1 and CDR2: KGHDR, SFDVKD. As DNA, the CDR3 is TGTGCCACCAGTGATTACCAGGGAAAGAGGACAGATACGCAGTATTTT. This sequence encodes CATSDYQGKRTDTQYF.

Here the CDR3 DNA reads TGTGCCAGCAGCCCTCATGTCCTTTTGCAGTTCTTC. Translating it yields CASSPHVLLQFF. The chain employs TRBV11-2 and TRBJ2-1; no clear D gene. This CDR3 comprises 12 residues. Germline V gives CDR1 SGHAT, CDR2 FQNNGV. V was clipped by 5 bases and J by 12 bases, with 14 bases between them.

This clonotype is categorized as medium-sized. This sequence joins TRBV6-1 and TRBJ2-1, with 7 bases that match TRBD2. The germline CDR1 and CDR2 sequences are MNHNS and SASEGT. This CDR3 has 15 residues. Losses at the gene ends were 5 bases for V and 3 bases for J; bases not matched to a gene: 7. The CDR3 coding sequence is TGTGCCAGCAGTCCCCTTGGCGGGAGCTACAATGAGCAGTTCTTC. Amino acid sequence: CASSPLGGSYNEQFF.

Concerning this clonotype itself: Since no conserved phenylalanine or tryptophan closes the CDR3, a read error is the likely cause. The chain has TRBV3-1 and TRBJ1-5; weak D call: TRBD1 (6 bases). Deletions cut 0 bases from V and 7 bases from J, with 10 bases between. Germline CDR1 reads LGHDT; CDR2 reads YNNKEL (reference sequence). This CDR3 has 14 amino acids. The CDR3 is CASSQEFRGQPQHL. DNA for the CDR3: TGTGCCAGCAGCCAAGAGTTCAGGGGCCAGCCCCAGCATCTT.

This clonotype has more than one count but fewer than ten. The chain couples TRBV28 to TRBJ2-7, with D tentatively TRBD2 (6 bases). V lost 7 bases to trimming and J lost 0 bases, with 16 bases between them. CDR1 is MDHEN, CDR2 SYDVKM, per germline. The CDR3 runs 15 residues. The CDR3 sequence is CASTSHERASYEQYF. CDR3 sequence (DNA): TGTGCCAGCACCTCCCATGAGCGGGCCTCCTACGAGCAGTACTTC.

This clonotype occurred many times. This chain's CDR3 is CASSLRGSQPSDNEQFF. The CDR3 DNA reads TGTGCCAGCAGCCTAAGGGGCTCTCAACCCTCTGACAATGAGCAGTTCTTC. The J gene is TRBJ2-1, the V gene TRBV11-3, with D possibly matching TRBD1 (5 bases). The V gene's germline CDR1 is SGHNT and CDR2 YENEEA. The CDR3 totals 17 residues. The V gene lost 5 bases and the J gene lost 5 bases, with 22 bases spanning the gap. The variable domain in full, completed from reference TRBV11-3 and TRBJ2-1, reads EAGVVQSPRYKIIEKKQPVAFWCNPISGHNTLYWYLQNLGQGPELLIRYENEEAVDDSQLPKDRFSAERLKGVDSTLKIQPAELGDSAVYLCASSLRGSQPSDNEQFFGPGTRLTVL.

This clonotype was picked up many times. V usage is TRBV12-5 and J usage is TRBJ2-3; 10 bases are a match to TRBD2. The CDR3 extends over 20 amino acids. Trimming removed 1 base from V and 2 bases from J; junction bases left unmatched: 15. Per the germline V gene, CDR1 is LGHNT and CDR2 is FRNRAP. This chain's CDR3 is CASGLAVKSSGGTYTDTQYF. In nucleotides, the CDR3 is TGTGCTAGTGGTTTGGCGGTTAAATCTAGCGGGGGAACTTACACAGATACGCAGTATTTT.

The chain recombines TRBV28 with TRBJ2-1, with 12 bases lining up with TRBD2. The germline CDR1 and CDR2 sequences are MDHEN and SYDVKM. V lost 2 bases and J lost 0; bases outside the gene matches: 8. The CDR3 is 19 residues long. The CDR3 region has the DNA TGTGCCAGCAGTTTAGGGGGACTAGCGGGTTACGGCTCCTACAATGAGCAGTTCTTC. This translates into CASSLGGLAGYGSYNEQFF. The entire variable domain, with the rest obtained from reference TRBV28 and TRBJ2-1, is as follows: DVKVTQSSRYLVKRTGEKVFLECVQDMDHENMFWYRQDPGLGLRLIYFSYDVKMKEKGDIPEGYSVSREKKERFSLILESASTNQTSMYLCASSLGGLAGYGSYNEQFFGPGTRLTVL.

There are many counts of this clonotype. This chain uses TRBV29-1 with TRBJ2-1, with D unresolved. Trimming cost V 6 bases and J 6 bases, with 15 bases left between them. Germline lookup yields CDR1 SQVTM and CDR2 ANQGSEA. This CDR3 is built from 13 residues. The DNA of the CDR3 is TGCAGCGTAAGGGTCCCCCCGGGCAATGAGCAGTTCTTC. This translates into CSVRVPPGNEQFF.

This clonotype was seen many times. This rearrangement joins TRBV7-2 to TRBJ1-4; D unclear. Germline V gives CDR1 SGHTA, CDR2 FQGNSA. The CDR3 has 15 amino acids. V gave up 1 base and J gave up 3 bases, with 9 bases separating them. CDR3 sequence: CASSLVKGSNEKLFF. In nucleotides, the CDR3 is TGTGCCAGCAGCTTAGTCAAGGGTTCTAATGAAAAACTGTTTTTT.

Written as DNA, the CDR3 is TGTGCCAGCAGCCCGGGGCCGGGGGCGCAGTATTTT. Protein sequence: CASSPGPGAQYF. The chain links TRBV7-9 to TRBJ2-3, with D perhaps matching TRBD2 (6 bases). Trimming took 5 bases from V and 10 from J, leaving 13 bases between them. The CDR3 length is 12 residues. Germline V gene sequence: CDR1 SEHNR, CDR2 FQNEAQ (reference sequence).

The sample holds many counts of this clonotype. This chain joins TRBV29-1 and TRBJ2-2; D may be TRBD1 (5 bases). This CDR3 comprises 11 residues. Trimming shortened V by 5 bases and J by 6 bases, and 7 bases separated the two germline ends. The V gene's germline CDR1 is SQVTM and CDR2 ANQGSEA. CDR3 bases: TGCAGCGTTCTACAGGCCGGGGAGCTGTTTTTT. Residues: CSVLQAGELFF.